This entry lists 7 T cell receptor beta chains sequenced from one sample in a study of OX40 agonist ivuxolimab in advanced cancers. Assay: immunoSEQ multiplex PCR; the TCRdb copy retains only in-frame clones and omits some. The data show roughly 20,000 clones, 79% seen once. This sample comprised CD4+ or CD8+ T cells sorted from blood, obtained in a trial of the OX40 agonist ivuxolimab. The receptor source for this set is an adult with an advanced solid tumor such as melanoma, head and neck, liver or kidney cancer.

This clone came up a few times. This chain connects TRBV5-4 to TRBJ2-7, with 8 positions matching TRBD2. The CDR3 length is 14 residues. The V gene end was trimmed by 1 base and the J gene end by 7 bases; junction bases not matched to a gene: 7. Germline CDR1 SGHNT, CDR2 YYREEE (reference sequence). The CDR3 region is CASSLTGGLGEQYF. The CDR3 DNA follows: TGTGCCAGCAGCTTGACGGGGGGGCTGGGGGAGCAGTACTTC.

This chain uses TRBV6-5 with TRBJ1-2, with 8 bases identical to TRBD1. The CDR3 loop spans 13 amino acids. V lost 6 bases to trimming and J lost 8 bases; unmatched junction nucleotides: 8. The germline gives CDR1 MNHEY, CDR2 SVGAGI. The CDR3 coding sequence is TGTGCCAGCAGCCTCTGGACAGGGCGCGGCTACACCTTC. Its protein is CASSLWTGRGYTF.

This clone has only one observation. This rearrangement joins TRBV19 to TRBJ2-7; D is possibly TRBD1 or TRBD2 (5 bases each). V gave up 6 bases and J gave up 2 bases, with 17 bases separating them. Germline assignment: CDR1 LNHDA and CDR2 SQIVND (reference sequence). The CDR3 covers 15 residues. In nucleotides, the CDR3 is TGTGCCAGTAGATCGACAGAGGACTTTACCTACGAGCAGTACTTC. It yields the protein CASRSTEDFTYEQYF.

The chain is built from TRBV9 and TRBJ2-3; no definite D call. Germline-derived CDR1 and CDR2 are SGDLS and YYNGEE. The CDR3 loop spans 13 amino acids. Trimming removed 3 bases from V and 6 bases from J, with 11 bases in between. CDR3 nucleotides: TGTGCCAGCAGCGCCTGGCAATCGGATACGCAGTATTTT. Residues: CASSAWQSDTQYF.

V usage is TRBV12-5 and J usage is TRBJ1-1, with TRBD1 matching 7 bases. Trimming cost V 5 bases and J 0 bases; bases outside gene matches: 9. Germline CDR1 LGHNT, CDR2 FRNRAP. CDR3 length: 16 amino acids. CDR3 region: CASGPATGVLNTEAFF. CDR3 DNA: TGTGCTAGTGGTCCAGCCACAGGGGTTTTGAACACTGAAGCTTTCTTT.

This rearrangement joins TRBV4-3 to TRBJ2-4, with D possibly being TRBD2 (6 bases). Germline CDR1 is LGHNA and CDR2 is YSLEER. The length of the CDR3 is 15 residues. V was cut by 0 bases and J by 7 bases, with 13 bases left in between. Here the CDR3 reads CASSQDLAGHNIQYF. The CDR3 DNA follows: TGCGCCAGCAGCCAAGATCTGGCGGGGCATAACATTCAGTACTTC.

This clone appeared once. The J gene is TRBJ2-5, the V gene TRBV27; no firm D call. V dropped 6 bases and J dropped 4 bases, with 15 bases sitting between them. The CDR3 is 14 residues long. The germline gives CDR1 MNHEY, CDR2 SMNVEV (reference sequence). The DNA for the CDR3 is TGTGCCAGCAGCCTAGAAAGTGGGGTAGAGACCCAGTACTTC. It encodes CASSLESGVETQYF.